These 9 T cell receptor beta chains originate from one sample sequenced in a study of spatial heterogeneity in lung cancer. TCRdb fed the 5' RACE reads into MiXCR, producing one record per CDR3 protein. The sample gives nearly 80,000 distinct CDR3 sequences, 8% of which show up once; about 6.8% is in the top ten. As to time point: sample taken at primary tumor resection. The sample here was PBMCs, taken at surgery. These receptors all stem from a male donor with early-stage non-small cell lung cancer.

CDR3 nucleotide sequence: TGTGCCAGCAGTTTAGCAGGGACTGGAAACACCATATATTTT. Amino acids: CASSLAGTGNTIYF. The chain couples TRBV12-3 or TRBV12-4 to TRBJ1-3, with no clear D. The CDR3 sequence is 14 residues long. V lost 0 bases to trimming and J lost 2 bases, with 5 bases between them.

This clonotype was counted ten times or more. J is TRBJ1-3 and V is TRBV12-5; 9 bases agree with TRBD1. Germline V gene sequence: CDR1 LGHNT, CDR2 FRNRAP. The CDR3 runs 19 residues. V lost 0 bases and J lost 0; bases outside the gene matches: 9. The CDR3 here is CASGLVRRDRVISGNTIYF. The CDR3 nucleotides read TGTGCTAGTGGTTTGGTGCGCCGGGACAGGGTAATCTCTGGAAACACCATATATTTT.

Only a few counts were recorded for this clonotype. The V call is TRBV9, the J call TRBJ1-1; 7 bases fit TRBD1. Germline CDR1 is SGDLS and CDR2 is YYNGEE. Unmatched junction bases numbered 5, after V lost 5 bases and J lost 1 base. This CDR3 is built from 14 residues. The CDR3 spells CASSITGANTEAFF. The DNA of the CDR3 is TGTGCCAGCAGTATTACAGGGGCGAACACTGAAGCTTTCTTT.

This clonotype was counted between two and nine times. This chain uses TRBV5-5 with TRBJ2-2; 9 nucleotides align to TRBD1. Trimming cost V 5 bases and J 4 bases; bases outside gene matches: 9. This CDR3 comprises 16 residues. Germline assignment: CDR1 SGHKS and CDR2 YYEKEE (reference sequence). CDR3 nucleotides: TGTGCCAGCAGAAGGGACAGGGCCCCGGGCACCGGGGAGCTGTTTTTT. Translated, it gives CASRRDRAPGTGELFF.

This clonotype came up many times. The chain uses TRBV29-1 and TRBJ2-6, with D unclear. This CDR3 region has 12 residues. Germline CDR1 and CDR2: SQVTM and ANQGSEA. The CDR3 is CSAWGGANVLTF. CDR3 coding DNA: TGCAGTGCCTGGGGTGGGGCCAACGTCCTGACTTTC.

The chain links TRBV6-2 or TRBV6-3 to TRBJ1-2, with TRBD1 matching 9 bases. The CDR3 loop spans 13 amino acids. Per germline, CDR1 MNHEY and CDR2 SVGEGT. Unmatched junction bases numbered 5, after V lost 6 bases and J lost 6 bases. The CDR3 protein is CASSSDRGDGYTF. CDR3 nucleotides: TGTGCCAGCAGCTCGGACAGGGGCGATGGCTACACCTTC.

This clonotype occurred a few times. The chain carries TRBV6-5 and TRBJ1-2; a weak D match, TRBD1 (6 bases). The V gene's germline CDR1 is MNHEY and CDR2 SVGAGI. The ends were cut back, 6 bases at V and 8 bases at J, with 19 bases in the middle. The CDR3 length is 14 residues. The CDR3 coding sequence is TGTGCCAGCAGCCTCGGACAGTCTCTAGGAGGCTACACCTTC. It encodes CASSLGQSLGGYTF.

Comments on this clonotype: A much larger clone sits a single nucleotide away, making a read error possible. This sequence joins TRBV12-3 or TRBV12-4 and TRBJ2-3; D call uncertain. This CDR3 is built from 11 residues. Trimming took 6 bases from V and 2 from J, leaving 3 bases between them. CDR3 loop: CASRTTDTQYF. The CDR3, as DNA: TGTGCCAGCAGAACCACAGATACGCAGTATTTT.

This clonotype was counted a few times. This chain joins TRBV7-2 and TRBJ1-5; TRBD1 is a possible D gene (5 bases). The germline CDR1 and CDR2 sequences are SGHTA and FQGNSA. This CDR3 comprises 16 residues. V was shortened by 5 bases and J by 0 bases, with 14 bases between the two germline ends. The chain's CDR3 is CASSPAGGFSNQPQHF. The CDR3 DNA is TGTGCCAGCAGCCCTGCCGGGGGATTTAGCAATCAGCCCCAGCATTTT. The full variable domain, its missing parts supplied by reference TRBV7-2 and TRBJ1-5, is GAGVSQSPSNKVTEKGKDVELRCDPISGHTALYWYRQSLGQGLEFLIYFQGNSAPDKSGLPSDRFSAERTGGSVSTLTIQRTQQEDSAVYLCASSPAGGFSNQPQHFGDGTRLSIL.